Each of the 14 T cell receptor beta chains below was sequenced from the same sample in a study of T-cell memory formation after mild COVID-19. In TCRdb, the 5' RACE reads were re-called with MiXCR into one record per CDR3 protein. The sample lists hundreds of thousands of distinct CDR3 sequences, 15% to 20% occurring once. Material for sequencing was PBMCs or a T cell subset sorted from them (not recorded which). All receptors derive from an adult woman who had mild COVID-19 (a few samples of this study predate the infection). Cell type and time point are not known.

This chain connects TRBV7-6 to TRBJ2-2, with TRBD1 as a possible D gene (6 bases). The CDR3 loop spans 15 amino acids. Per the germline V gene, CDR1 is SGHVS and CDR2 is FNYEAQ. V lost 5 bases, J lost 4 bases, and 14 bases lay in between. CDR3: CASSPRVGATGELFF. The CDR3, as DNA: TGTGCCAGCAGCCCCCGAGTGGGGGCCACCGGGGAGCTGTTTTTT.

This clonotype was seen more than once but under ten times. J is TRBJ2-4 and V is TRBV27; weak D call: TRBD2 (6 bases). The CDR3 is made up of 15 amino acids. With 3 bases removed from V and 0 bases from J, the gap between germline ends came to 9 bases. CDR1 and CDR2 (germline): MNHEY, SMNVEV (reference sequence). CDR3 protein: CASSLGRLAKNIQYF. DNA of the CDR3: TGTGCCAGCAGTTTGGGGAGGCTAGCCAAAAACATTCAGTACTTC.

The V and J genes are TRBV14 and TRBJ2-1; D gene uncertain. V lost 1 base, J lost 6 bases, and 16 bases lay in between. This CDR3 comprises 16 residues. Germline-derived CDR1 and CDR2 are SGHDN and FVKESK. The CDR3 region has the DNA TGTGCCAGCAGCCAAGGCGAAAGGAATTGGTCCAATGAGCAGTTCTTC. Translation gives CASSQGERNWSNEQFF.

This clonotype appeared a few times. The chain has TRBV9 and TRBJ1-1, with 7 bases that match TRBD1. The J segment lost 8 bases and the V segment lost 3 bases, leaving 7 bases of the junction unmatched. Germline V gives CDR1 SGDLS, CDR2 YYNGEE. The CDR3 runs to 13 residues. This CDR3 is CASSAVTGAEAFF. Written as DNA, the CDR3 is TGTGCCAGCAGCGCCGTTACAGGGGCGGAAGCTTTCTTT.

The V and J genes are TRBV5-6 and TRBJ2-1; the match to TRBD1 covers 7 bases. The ends lost 3 bases at V and 8 bases at J; junction bases unmatched: 11. The CDR3 runs to 15 residues. From germline, CDR1 is SGHDT and CDR2 YYEEEE. In nucleotides, the CDR3 is TGTGCCAGCAGCTCGGGACAGTCTCCGGGCCATGAGCAGTTCTTC. Its protein product is CASSSGQSPGHEQFF.

This clonotype was recorded many times. The chain recombines TRBV19 with TRBJ2-7; the D is unclear. The CDR3 sequence is 11 residues long. V lost 3 bases to trimming and J lost 3 bases, with 3 bases between them. Germline V gene data show CDR1 as LNHDA and CDR2 as SQIVND (reference sequence). The CDR3 DNA reads TGTGCCAGTAGTATGGGCTACGAGCAGTACTTC. This codes for CASSMGYEQYF. Filled out from reference TRBV19 and TRBJ2-7, the complete variable domain reads DGGITQSPKYLFRKEGQNVTLSCEQNLNHDAMYWYRQDPGQGLRLIYYSQIVNDFQKGDIAEGYSVSREKKESFPLTVTSAQKNPTAFYLCASSMGYEQYFGPGTRLTVT.

There are a few counts of this clonotype. This chain links TRBV6-4 with TRBJ1-4; D call uncertain. The germline V gene has CDR1 MRHNA and CDR2 SNTAGT. V lost 4 bases and J 7 bases, leaving 10 bases between the germline ends. The CDR3 sequence is 13 residues long. This CDR3 is CASSVLGGEKLFF. As DNA, the CDR3 is TGTGCCAGCAGTGTACTGGGCGGTGAAAAACTGTTTTTT.

This clonotype was observed a handful of times. V is TRBV24-1 and J is TRBJ2-7; no firm D call. Between the trimmed V and J ends, which lost 2 bases and 2 bases, there was a span of 6 bases. Germline CDR1 and CDR2: KGHDR and SFDVKD. This CDR3 spans 13 amino acids. The DNA of the CDR3 is TGTGCCACCAGTGATTCCCCGACCTACGAGCAGTACTTC. Protein sequence: CATSDSPTYEQYF.

This chain joins TRBV5-5 and TRBJ1-5, with D perhaps TRBD1 (5 bases). With 3 bases removed from V and 0 bases from J, the gap between germline ends came to 10 bases. Germline values: CDR1 SGHKS, CDR2 YYEKEE (reference sequence). The CDR3 is made up of 15 amino acids. The CDR3 nucleotides are TGTGCCAGCAGCTCAACAGGTTTTAGCAATCAGCCCCAGCATTTT. This gives the protein CASSSTGFSNQPQHF.

This clonotype was seen a few times. This rearrangement joins TRBV20-1 to TRBJ1-1; possibly TRBD1 for D (6 bases). Trimming cost V 3 bases and J 0 bases, with 14 bases left between them. The CDR3 consists of 15 residues. Germline values: CDR1 DFQATT, CDR2 SNEGSKA (reference sequence). The CDR3 coding sequence is TGCAGTGCTAGTCAGGTCGGGGGGCTGAACACTGAAGCTTTCTTT. This translates into CSASQVGGLNTEAFF.

The rearrangement links TRBV12-3 or TRBV12-4 to TRBJ2-1; 10 positions agree with TRBD2. This CDR3 spans 18 amino acids. V gave up 0 bases and J gave up 1 base; unmatched junction bases: 6. CDR3 nucleotide sequence: TGTGCCAGCAGTTTAGCTAAACTAGCGGGACCTTCCTACAATGAGCAGTTCTTC. It translates to CASSLAKLAGPSYNEQFF.

The genes are TRBV11-3 and TRBJ2-1; D is unclear. CDR3 length equals 16 residues. CDR1 is SGHNT, CDR2 YENEEA, per germline. Trimming stripped 4 bases from V and 1 base from J, with 14 bases between. CDR3 in DNA: TGTGCCAGCAGCTCACGAGCGTCCAGTTCCTACAATGAGCAGTTCTTC. It encodes CASSSRASSSYNEQFF.

CDR3 bases: TGTGCCAGCAGCAAATCCGGGGACCGTAGCTCCTACAATGAGCAGTTCTTC. Translation gives CASSKSGDRSSYNEQFF. The genes are TRBV21-1 and TRBJ2-1; the table's D call, TRBD1, has no DNA check behind it. TRBV21-1 is a listed pseudogene. The CDR3 contains 17 residues.

The V gene is TRBV3-1, the J gene TRBJ1-1, with D possibly TRBD1 on 5 matching bases. The CDR3 is 15 residues long. The germline CDR1 and CDR2 sequences are LGHDT and YNNKEL (reference sequence). V lost 0 bases to trimming and J lost 1 base, with 9 bases between them. The CDR3: CASSQDQGSNTEAFF. CDR3 nucleotides: TGTGCCAGCAGCCAAGATCAGGGATCGAACACTGAAGCTTTCTTT. Full variable domain (remainder filled in from reference TRBV3-1 and TRBJ1-1): DTAVSQTPKYLVTQMGNDKSIKCEQNLGHDTMYWYKQDSKKFLKIMFSYNNKELIINETVPNRFSPKSPDKAHLNLHINSLELGDSAVYFCASSQDQGSNTEAFFGQGTRLTVV.